This T cell receptor beta chain originates from a study of human T cells and chemical hapten exposure. General study results and limits: It should be noted that donors had alopecia, so their immune response may differ from healthy people's.

CDR1 and CDR2 from the germline V gene are MNHEY and SVGAGI. The CDR3 loop spans 14 amino acids. The ends were cut back, 5 bases at V and 0 bases at J, with 10 bases in the middle. Each CDR3 protein gets one entry after TCRdb re-called the RACE reads with MiXCR. The data show 350,000 to 400,000 distinct CDR3 sequences, 4.5% to 5.5% seen once. The time point is: pre-sensitization, week 0. The treatment here: therapeutic diphenylcyclopropenone sensitization with weekly scalp DPC. In this sample, this clonotype turned up many times. Its target is unknown. This TCR was recovered from a woman aged 45-59 years with alopecia areata. Some clones in this sample may be carry-over from other donors' samples. The chain recombines TRBV6-5 with TRBJ1-1, with D perhaps matching TRBD1 (6 bases). The sequenced sample was whole blood, obtained in connection with sensitization to the hapten diphenylcyclopropenone (DPC). The CDR3 is CASSGRGMNTEAFF. CDR3 nucleotides: TGTGCCAGCAGTGGCAGGGGCATGAACACTGAAGCTTTCTTT.